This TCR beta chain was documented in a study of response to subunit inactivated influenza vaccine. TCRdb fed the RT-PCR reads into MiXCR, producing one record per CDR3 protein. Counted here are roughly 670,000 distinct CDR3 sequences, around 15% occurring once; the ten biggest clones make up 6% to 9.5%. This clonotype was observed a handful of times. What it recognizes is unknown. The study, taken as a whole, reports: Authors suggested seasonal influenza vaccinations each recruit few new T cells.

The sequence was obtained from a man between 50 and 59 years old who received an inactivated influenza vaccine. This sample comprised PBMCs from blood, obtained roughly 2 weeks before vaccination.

The CDR3 coding sequence is TGTGCCAGCAGTTACAAGACGGGGACTGAAGCTTTCTTT. It codes for CASSYKTGTEAFF. The chain is built from TRBV6-2 or TRBV6-3 and TRBJ1-1; D not resolved. V was pared by 2 bases and J by 5 bases, with 9 bases between. Germline V gene data show CDR1 as MNHEY and CDR2 as SVGEGT. The CDR3 runs to 13 residues.